This T cell receptor beta chain was sequenced in a study of T cell responses to AZD1222 COVID-19 vaccine. TCRdb's table, derived via immunoSEQ multiplex PCR, lists solely in-frame clones and lacks some. The sample includes around 99,000 clones, 87% of them seen just once. In this sample, this clone turned up once. Its antigen is still unknown. Findings of the study overall: Baseline serology detected seropositivity in only five or six AZD1222 recipients. Possibly, clonal diversity was underestimated; donors were largely white British and included more females.

The CDR3 has 16 residues. The V end lost 1 base, the J end lost 4 bases, and 17 bases lay between the germline ends. The V gene's germline CDR1 is SEHNR and CDR2 FQNEAQ (reference sequence). The chain couples TRBV7-9 to TRBJ2-7; D unclear. This TCR was recovered from an adult who received the AZD1222 COVID-19 vaccine. Sequenced here: peripheral blood, sampled 28 days after the second AZD1222 dose. The CDR3 sequence is CASSLGRWGLRYEQYF. Here the CDR3 DNA reads TGTGCCAGCAGCTTAGGGCGATGGGGTCTCCGTTACGAGCAGTACTTC.